This entry describes one TCR beta chain. Per the original data handling: Reference gene primer amplification in the assay estimated nucleated cell counts. TCRdb's copy holds only in-frame clones and misses some; the assay was immunoSEQ multiplex PCR. That table supplies the V and J calls and clone size; D and trimming were determined from the DNA. The table has under 200,000 clones, roughly four fifths seen once. The sample belongs to a study of blood T cell repertoires in COVID-19. Study in general: Acute-phase and convalescent COVID-19 samples originated in the United States, Italy and Spain. The analysed material was cDNA or gDNA that came from T cells, B-cell-depleted T cells, or PBMCs.

Germline V lookup: CDR1 SGHNT, CDR2 YENEEA. There are 15 residues in the CDR3. V dropped 1 base and J dropped 8 bases, with 15 bases sitting between them. The sample was peripheral blood. This clonotype originated in a human donor with acute or convalescent COVID-19. The donor label of this sample is uncertain. The J gene is TRBJ2-1, the V gene TRBV11-3, with D perhaps TRBD2 (5 bases). The CDR3 region has the DNA TGTGCCAGCAGCTTAGGGCTAGCCCAAGGCGATGAGCAGTTCTTC. Translation: CASSLGLAQGDEQFF.